This T cell receptor beta chain appears in the sequencing data of a study of shared clonotypes between healthy human individuals. Findings and limits, study-wide: Sample collection involved blood only; tissue repertoires are likely different. Generation probability values for non-shared clonotypes were lower than those for clonotypes shared by all four donors.

It was roughly 210 ng DNA, approximately 30,000 T cell genomes, that sorted-subset replicate PCRs used. Method: immunoSEQ multiplex PCR; TCRdb's copy keeps in-frame clones and lacks some. Of about 1.5 million clones in the sample, 95% to 99% are singletons; the top ten hold about 0.45%. The CDR3 is 18 residues long. Germline CDR1 and CDR2: LNHDA and SQIVND (reference sequence). Trimming cost V 6 bases and J 7 bases; bases outside gene matches: 17. Regarding this clone: The antigen remains unidentified.

The TCR comes from a young man in good health. The material sequenced was naive CD4+ T cells sorted from blood. The subset: CD45RA+ positively selected. The chain is built from TRBV19 and TRBJ2-1; 11 bases agree with TRBD2. The CDR3 DNA follows: TGTGCCAGTAGCGAAGCCCCGTTACTAGCGGGAGTCGGTAATGAGCAGTTCTTC. This translates into CASSEAPLLAGVGNEQFF.